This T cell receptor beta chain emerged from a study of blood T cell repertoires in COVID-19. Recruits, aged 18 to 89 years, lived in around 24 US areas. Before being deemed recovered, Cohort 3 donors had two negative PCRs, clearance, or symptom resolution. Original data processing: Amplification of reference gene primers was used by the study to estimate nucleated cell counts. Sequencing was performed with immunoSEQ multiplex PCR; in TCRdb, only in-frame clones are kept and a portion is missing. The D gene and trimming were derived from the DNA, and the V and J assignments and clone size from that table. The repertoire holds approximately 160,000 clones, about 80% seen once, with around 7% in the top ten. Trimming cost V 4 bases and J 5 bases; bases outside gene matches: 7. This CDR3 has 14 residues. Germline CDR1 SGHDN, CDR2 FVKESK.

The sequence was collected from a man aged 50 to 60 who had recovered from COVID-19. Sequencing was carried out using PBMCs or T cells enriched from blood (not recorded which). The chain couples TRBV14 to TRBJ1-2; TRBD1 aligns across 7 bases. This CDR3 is CASSPSRTGYGYTF. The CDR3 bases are TGTGCCAGCAGCCCGTCCCGGACAGGATATGGCTACACCTTC.